The 2 T cell receptor beta chains in this list originate from one sample, sequenced in a study of blood T cell repertoires in COVID-19. The repertoire was sequenced with immunoSEQ multiplex PCR; TCRdb's copy has only in-frame clones and lacks some. The table has fewer than 350,000 clones, about nine tenths seen once. Sample: PBMCs or T cells enriched from blood (not recorded which). These receptors all come from a woman aged 40-49 years with acute COVID-19.

The chain is built from TRBV2 and TRBJ1-1, with a possible D match to TRBD1 (6 bases). CDR1 SNHLY and CDR2 FYNNEI come from the germline V gene. This CDR3 has 14 residues. Trimming took off 6 bases at V and 1 base at J, with 12 bases between the two ends. CDR3 protein: CASSVAGANTEAFF. The CDR3 DNA is TGTGCCAGCAGCGTAGCAGGGGCGAACACTGAAGCTTTCTTT.

The count of this clone is one. The rearrangement joins TRBV7-8 to TRBJ2-3; D is unclear. Germline loops: CDR1 SGHVS, CDR2 FQNEAQ. The CDR3 contains 16 residues. Between the trimmed V and J ends, which lost 1 base and 2 bases, there was a span of 13 bases. CDR3 DNA sequence: TGTGCCAGCAGCTTAGATAACCGAGCCCCCACAGATACGCAGTATTTT. Protein sequence: CASSLDNRAPTDTQYF.